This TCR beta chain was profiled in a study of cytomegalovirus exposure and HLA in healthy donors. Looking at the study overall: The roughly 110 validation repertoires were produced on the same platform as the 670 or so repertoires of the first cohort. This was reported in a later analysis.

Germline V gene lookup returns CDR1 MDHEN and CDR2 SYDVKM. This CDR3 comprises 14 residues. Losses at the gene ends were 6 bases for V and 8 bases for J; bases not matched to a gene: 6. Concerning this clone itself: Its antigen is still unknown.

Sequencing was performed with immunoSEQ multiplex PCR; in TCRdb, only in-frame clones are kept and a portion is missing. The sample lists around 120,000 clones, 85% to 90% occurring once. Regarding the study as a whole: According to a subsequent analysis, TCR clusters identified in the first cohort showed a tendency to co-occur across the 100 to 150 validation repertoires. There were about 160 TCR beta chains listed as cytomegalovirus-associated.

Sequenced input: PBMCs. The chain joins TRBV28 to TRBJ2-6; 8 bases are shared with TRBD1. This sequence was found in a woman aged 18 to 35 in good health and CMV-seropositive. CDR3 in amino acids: CASRPQGGPNVLTF. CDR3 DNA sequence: TGTGCCAGCAGACCACAGGGGGGACCCAACGTCCTGACTTTC.